This T cell receptor beta chain appears in the sequencing data of a study of shared clonotypes between healthy human individuals. The table came from immunoSEQ multiplex PCR; TCRdb's copy has only in-frame clones and leaves some out. Found here are 1,100,000 or so clones, about 84% of them singletons; the top ten hold 0.5% to 0.6%. CDR3 length: 14 amino acids. V lost 0 bases, J lost 4 bases, and 8 bases lay in between. Germline loops: CDR1 SGHRS, CDR2 YFSETQ. This sequence originates from a man in his late teens or twenties in good health. Some clones in this sample may be carry-over from other donors' samples. The sequenced material came from memory CD4+ T cells from PBMCs. Subset reported: CD45RA-negative fraction. The chain employs TRBV5-1 and TRBJ2-1; possible D gene TRBD2, 5 bases. CDR3 sequence (DNA): TGCGCCAGCAGCTTGGACGGGGAATACAATGAGCAGTTCTTC. It encodes CASSLDGEYNEQFF.